This is a list of T cell receptor beta chains from one sample in a study of regulatory T cells in long-lasting Graves disease. TCRdb reprocessed the multiplex PCR reads via MiXCR and lists one record per CDR3 protein. The sample has more than 450,000 distinct CDR3 sequences, roughly 15% seen once. This same sample was also taken into another study, of T cells in Graves' hyperthyroidism and ophthalmopathy.

Sequenced here: peripheral blood mononuclear cells (PBMCs), sampled at new diagnosis, from a patient treated with antithyroid drugs. These receptors were taken from a man aged 35 to 55 with Graves disease. Both conserved end residues are part of each CDR3. Fields, in order: clone size, J gene, V gene, D gene, CDR3 DNA, CDR3 protein. The D gene is left open where the match is weak. Some rows mark clone size as missing; the rest say once, few, many or name a class of expanded clone.

many,TRBJ2-3,TRBV5-1,NA,TGCGCCAGCAGCTTGGTCCGTACGGGAACAGATACGCAGTATTTT,CASSLVRTGTDTQYF
NA,TRBJ1-1,TRBV7-9,NA,TGTGCCAGCAGCTTAAACCGGGTTGAAGCTTTCTTT,CASSLNRVEAFF
many,TRBJ1-4,TRBV4-2,NA,TGTGCCAGCAGCCAAGATCGGTCAGTAAATGAAAAACTGTTTTTT,CASSQDRSVNEKLFF
NA,TRBJ2-7,TRBV25-1,NA,TGTGCCAGCAGTGAAGCACAGGGTGGGGCGGTCGAGCAGTACTTC,CASSEAQGGAVEQYF
many,TRBJ2-1,TRBV5-1,TRBD2,TGCGCCAGCAGCCTTATAGCGGGCCCCTACAATGAGCAGTTCTTC,CASSLIAGPYNEQFF
many,TRBJ1-2,TRBV7-9,TRBD1,TGTGCCAGCAGTTCCACCCTCCAGACAGGGATGACGCCTGGCTACACCTTC,CASSSTLQTGMTPGYTF
few,TRBJ1-3,TRBV6-1,NA,TGTGCCAGCGGGGCCGGACAGAGCTCTGGAAACACCATATATTTT,CASGAGQSSGNTIYF
many,TRBJ2-3,TRBV20-1,TRBD2,TGCAGTGCTAGAGCACCGGGACTAGCGCCAGATACGCAGTATTTT,CSARAPGLAPDTQYF
NA,TRBJ1-2,TRBV7-9,NA,TGTGCCAGCAGCTTGGTACCGGTGGGAGGCTACACCTTC,CASSLVPVGGYTF
many,TRBJ2-3,TRBV7-8,TRBD2,TGTGCCAGCAGCTTATCTGCCCCTGACTTAGCGGGAGATACGCAGTATTTT,CASSLSAPDLAGDTQYF
many,TRBJ2-1,TRBV14,NA,TGTGCCAGCAGCCAACTAGACAGTCACAATGAGCAGTTCTTC,CASSQLDSHNEQFF
few,TRBJ1-1,TRBV30,NA,TGTGCCTGGAGTGGATCCTCTGAAGCTTTCTTT,CAWSGSSEAFF
many,TRBJ2-7,TRBV5-4,TRBD2,TGTGCCAGCAGCTGGGGTGGGACTAGCGGGAGTTCCCACGAGCAGTACTTC,CASSWGGTSGSSHEQYF
few,TRBJ1-2,TRBV3-1,NA,TGTGCCAGCAGCCAAACTCTCTCCGGGGGCCATGGTGGCTACACCTTC,CASSQTLSGGHGGYTF
many,TRBJ2-3,TRBV20-1,NA,TGCAGCCTGCGAAGCCGACCCACAGATACGCAGTATTTT,CSLRSRPTDTQYF
NA,TRBJ2-3,TRBV20-1,NA,TGCAGTGCTAGTCAGGGACCAGATACGCAGTATTTT,CSASQGPDTQYF
NA,TRBJ2-4,TRBV10-3,TRBD1,TGTGCCACGCAGGGGACAGGGCAGCGAAACATTCAGTACTTC,CATQGTGQRNIQYF
many,TRBJ2-1,TRBV28,NA,TGTGCCAGCAGTTGGGGCGGCTCCTACAATGAGCAGTTCTTC,CASSWGGSYNEQFF
many,TRBJ2-7,TRBV12-3/TRBV12-4,TRBD1,TGTGCCAGCAGTTTAGCGGGTCAGGGGGCCTCCTACGAGCAGTACTTC,CASSLAGQGASYEQYF
many,TRBJ2-7,TRBV20-1,NA,TGCAGTGCTAGAGTTTTCGCGGGCGATGCCCCCTACGAGCAGTACTTC,CSARVFAGDAPYEQYF
many,TRBJ2-7,TRBV6-2/TRBV6-3,TRBD2,TGTGCCAGCAGTGAAACGCTAGCGGGAGGCCGCTACGAGCAGTACTTC,CASSETLAGGRYEQYF
NA,TRBJ2-3,TRBV24-1,NA,TGTGCCACCAGTCGGGCTCGCGGGACCTCAGATACGCAGTATTTT,CATSRARGTSDTQYF
NA,TRBJ2-1,TRBV2,NA,TGTGCCAGCAGTGAGGACTTAGGTGAGCAGTTCTTC,CASSEDLGEQFF
many,TRBJ2-7,TRBV20-1,TRBD2,TGCAGTGCTAGACGGCCTAGCGGAGCCTACGAGCAGTACTTC,CSARRPSGAYEQYF
many,TRBJ2-7,TRBV29-1,NA,TGCAGCGTGTCCAGGGGCTACGAGCAGTACTTC,CSVSRGYEQYF
NA,TRBJ1-6,TRBV15,NA,TGTGCCACCAGCAGAGTTGACAATTATAATTCACCCCTCCACTTT,CATSRVDNYNSPLHF
many,TRBJ2-5,TRBV2,NA,TGTGCCAGCGAGAGGGGCCTTCAAGAGACCCAGTACTTC,CASERGLQETQYF
few,TRBJ2-7,TRBV5-4,NA,TGTGCCAGCAGACAGGACATCACGAGCTCCTACGAGCAGTACTTC,CASRQDITSSYEQYF
NA,TRBJ2-7,TRBV9,NA,TGTGCCAGCAGCGTAGAGCCAGGGGCCCCCTACGAGCAGTACTTC,CASSVEPGAPYEQYF
few,TRBJ1-4,TRBV27,NA,TGTGCCAGCAGACCTCAGGGGAAGTATGAAAAACTGTTTTTT,CASRPQGKYEKLFF
many,TRBJ2-7,TRBV6-1,TRBD1,TGTGCCAGCAGTCCACTAGGACAGGTGGGCTACGAGCAGTACTTC,CASSPLGQVGYEQYF
NA,TRBJ2-1,TRBV6-2/TRBV6-3,NA,TGTGCCAGCAGTTACGGGTCCATCTATGAGCAGTTCTTC,CASSYGSIYEQFF
many,TRBJ1-1,TRBV30,NA,TGTGCCTGGAGTGGGGGGATGGGCACTGAAGCTTTCTTT,CAWSGGMGTEAFF